One sample yielded the 32 T cell receptor beta chains listed below, sequenced in a study of OX40 agonist ivuxolimab in advanced cancers. Profiling relied on immunoSEQ multiplex PCR, and the TCRdb table lists in-frame clones only, not all of them. In the table there are some 27,000 clones, roughly 85% of which are singletons. The specimen comprised CD4+ or CD8+ T cells sorted from blood, sampled in a trial of the OX40 agonist ivuxolimab. The source of these receptors is an adult with an advanced solid tumor such as melanoma, head and neck, liver or kidney cancer.

The chain is built from TRBV19 and TRBJ2-1; 8 nucleotides align to TRBD2. The CDR3 extends over 15 amino acids. V trimming: 4 bases; J trimming: 8 bases; junction bases outside the gene matches: 10. The germline V gene encodes CDR1 LNHDA and CDR2 SQIVND (reference sequence). The CDR3 DNA reads TGTGCCAGTAGTACCGAGCGGGAGAAGAAAGATGAGCAGTTCTTC. It specifies CASSTEREKKDEQFF.

This clone was detected only a few times. The CDR3 DNA reads as TGTGCCAGCAGTTTAGCCGGTAACACCATATATTTT. Translation gives CASSLAGNTIYF. The chain carries TRBV28 and TRBJ1-3; D is unresolved. The CDR3 has 12 residues. The ends were cut back, 2 bases at V and 7 bases at J, with 6 bases in the middle. CDR1 MDHEN and CDR2 SYDVKM come from the germline V gene. Variable domain in full (rest from reference TRBV28 and TRBJ1-3): DVKVTQSSRYLVKRTGEKVFLECVQDMDHENMFWYRQDPGLGLRLIYFSYDVKMKEKGDIPEGYSVSREKKERFSLILESASTNQTSMYLCASSLAGNTIYFGEGSWLTVV.

V is TRBV5-5 and J is TRBJ2-3; 11 positions agree with TRBD2. This CDR3 has 16 residues. V gave up 1 base and J gave up 4 bases; unmatched junction bases: 5. Germline V gene lookup returns CDR1 SGHKS and CDR2 YYEKEE (reference sequence). CDR3 sequence reads: CASSLYSGRGADTQYF. In nucleotides, the CDR3 is TGTGCCAGCAGCTTGTATAGCGGGAGGGGGGCAGATACGCAGTATTTT. The whole variable domain, filled in from reference TRBV5-5 and TRBJ2-3, reads DAGVTQSPTHLIKTRGQQVTLRCSPISGHKSVSWYQQVLGQGPQFIFQYYEKEERGRGNFPDRFSARQFPNYSSELNVNALLLGDSALYLCASSLYSGRGADTQYFGPGTRLTVL.

The chain carries TRBV29-1 and TRBJ2-2; the D gene is possibly TRBD1 (5 bases). V lost 4 bases and J lost 7, with 10 bases in between. The CDR3 length is 12 residues. CDR1 is SQVTM and CDR2 is ANQGSEA in the germline V gene. The chain's CDR3 is CSVARQGGELFF. CDR3 DNA sequence: TGCAGCGTTGCCAGGCAGGGCGGGGAGCTGTTTTTT.

This chain uses TRBV7-9 with TRBJ2-7; the match to TRBD1 covers 8 bases. The V and J ends lost 5 bases and 6 bases, in that order; junction bases with no gene match: 9. CDR3 size: 14 residues. Germline V lookup: CDR1 SEHNR, CDR2 FQNEAQ (reference sequence). CDR3 amino acids: CASSHRDRPLEQYF. CDR3 DNA: TGTGCCAGCAGCCACCGGGACAGGCCCCTCGAGCAGTACTTC.

This clone has a single count. The CDR3 spells CASSLPGGYEQYF. DNA of the CDR3: TGTGCCAGCAGTTTACCAGGGGGCTACGAGCAGTACTTC. The chain recombines TRBV27 with TRBJ2-7, with 7 nucleotides matching TRBD1. Trimming took 2 bases from V and 3 from J; bases not matched to a gene: 1. The CDR3 spans 13 residues. Germline V lookup: CDR1 MNHEY, CDR2 SMNVEV (reference sequence).

This chain joins TRBV9 and TRBJ2-1, with 7 positions matching TRBD2. This CDR3 comprises 17 residues. The germline V gene has CDR1 SGDLS and CDR2 YYNGEE. With V trimmed by 4 bases and J by 0 bases, 10 bases remained unmatched. For the CDR3, the DNA is TGTGCCAGCAGCACAAGCTGGGCTAGCGGCTCCTACAATGAGCAGTTCTTC. It is translated as CASSTSWASGSYNEQFF.

CDR3 in DNA: TGTGCCAGCAGCTTAGCGCGGGTTTGGGATACGCAGTATTTT. Protein: CASSLARVWDTQYF. The V call is TRBV7-9, the J call TRBJ2-3; tentative D call: TRBD2 (5 bases). The CDR3 has 14 residues. Trimming pared 0 bases from V and 6 bases from J, leaving 10 bases between. CDR1 and CDR2 (germline): SEHNR, FQNEAQ (reference sequence).

This clone showed up just a few times. J is TRBJ2-7 and V is TRBV19; 7 bases agree with TRBD1. Per germline, CDR1 LNHDA and CDR2 SQIVND (reference sequence). V lost 7 bases, J lost 3 bases, and 15 bases stayed unmatched. This CDR3 contains 16 residues. The CDR3, as DNA: TGTGCCAGTACCGCTTCACGTGGGACAGAAGACTACGAGCAGTACTTC. Its protein is CASTASRGTEDYEQYF.

In this sample, this clone is medium-sized. J is TRBJ2-7 and V is TRBV7-9, with 9 bases matching TRBD2. Germline V CDR1 and CDR2: SEHNR, FQNEAQ (reference sequence). V lost 5 bases and J lost 0; bases outside the gene matches: 2. The CDR3 is made up of 14 amino acids. The CDR3 DNA reads TGTGCCAGCAGCGGGACTAGCATCTCCTACGAGCAGTACTTC. This translates into CASSGTSISYEQYF. Drawing the rest from reference TRBV7-9 and TRBJ2-7, the complete variable domain is DTGVSQNPRHKITKRGQNVTFRCDPISEHNRLYWYRQTLGQGPEFLTYFQNEAQLEKSRLLSDRFSAERPKGSFSTLEIQRTEQGDSAMYLCASSGTSISYEQYFGPGTRLTVT.

This clone came up once. The chain combines TRBV4-2 with TRBJ2-1; D is undetermined. The V end lost 4 bases, the J end lost 3 bases, and 10 bases lay between the germline ends. The CDR3 is 14 residues long. Germline V gene lookup returns CDR1 LGHNA and CDR2 YNFKEQ. For the CDR3, the DNA is TGTGCCAGCAGCCTACCGACGGACTACAATGAGCAGTTCTTC. This sequence encodes CASSLPTDYNEQFF.

The chain combines TRBV19 with TRBJ2-7; D might be TRBD1 or TRBD2, each matching 5 bases. The germline V and J ends were trimmed by 5 bases and 1 base, with 15 bases remaining between them. The CDR3 runs to 15 residues. Germline CDR1 is LNHDA and CDR2 is SQIVND (reference sequence). Here the CDR3 DNA reads TGTGCCAGTAGTTCAGGGACGGGGCCTTCCTACGAGCAGTACTTC. Amino acids: CASSSGTGPSYEQYF.

This CDR3 is CASSLQRITYNEQFF. The CDR3 DNA reads TGTGCCAGCAGCCTTCAAAGGATTACTTACAATGAGCAGTTCTTC. V is TRBV13 and J is TRBJ2-1, with D unresolved. The V end was cut by 5 bases, the J end by 4 bases, with 15 bases between. The CDR3 runs 15 residues. Per the germline V gene, CDR1 is PRHDT and CDR2 is FYEKMQ (reference sequence).

The chain uses TRBV9 and TRBJ2-7, with TRBD2 as a possible D gene (6 bases). The germline CDR1 and CDR2 sequences are SGDLS and YYNGEE. The V gene lost 0 bases and the J gene lost 0 bases, with 19 bases spanning the gap. The CDR3 covers 18 residues. The CDR3 reads CASSVGGDPHDSSYEQYF. As DNA, the CDR3 is TGTGCCAGCAGCGTAGGGGGGGATCCACACGACAGCTCCTACGAGCAGTACTTC.

This chain uses TRBV7-8 with TRBJ2-1; 10 nucleotides match TRBD2. Germline CDR1 SGHVS, CDR2 FQNEAQ. CDR3 size: 15 residues. J lost 9 bases, V lost 1 base, and 6 bases had no gene match. CDR3 nucleotides: TGTGCCAGCAGCTTAGGTGTTAGCGGGGGGTTTGAGCAGTTCTTC. Its protein product is CASSLGVSGGFEQFF.

V and J are TRBV4-1 and TRBJ2-7; no definite D call. Trimming took off 3 bases at V and 3 bases at J, with 18 bases between the two ends. This CDR3 is built from 16 residues. Germline loops: CDR1 MGHRA, CDR2 YSYEKL. The CDR3 bases are TGCGCCAGCAGCCAGGACCTCGGCGGCGGCTACTACGAGCAGTACTTC. It is translated as CASSQDLGGGYYEQYF.

V usage is TRBV27 and J usage is TRBJ1-1, with no clear D. Trimming cost V 8 bases and J 1 base, with 5 bases left between them. The CDR3 length is 11 residues. Germline loops: CDR1 MNHEY, CDR2 SMNVEV (reference sequence). In DNA form, the CDR3 reads TGTGCCAGCTACAAGAACACTGAAGCTTTCTTT. Protein sequence: CASYKNTEAFF.

The chain employs TRBV28 and TRBJ2-7; tentatively, D is TRBD1 or TRBD2 (5 bases each). This CDR3 has 15 residues. Looked up from germline, CDR1 is MDHEN and CDR2 is SYDVKM. V was pared by 5 bases and J by 3 bases, with 17 bases between. The CDR3 is CASSPGPLRGYEQYF. DNA of the CDR3: TGTGCCAGCAGTCCCGGACCCCTGAGGGGCTACGAGCAGTACTTC.

The chain joins TRBV13 to TRBJ2-7; 8 nucleotides match TRBD2. Per germline, CDR1 PRHDT and CDR2 FYEKMQ (reference sequence). V was pared by 5 bases and J by 0 bases, with 6 bases of the junction left unmatched. CDR3 length: 15 residues. The CDR3 loop is CASSPSGGDSYEQYF. In DNA, the CDR3 is TGTGCCAGCAGCCCCAGCGGGGGAGACTCCTACGAGCAGTACTTC. The full variable domain, its missing parts supplied by reference TRBV13 and TRBJ2-7, is AAGVIQSPRHLIKEKRETATLKCYPIPRHDTVYWYQQGPGQDPQFLISFYEKMQSDKGSIPDRFSAQQFSDYHSELNMSSLELGDSALYFCASSPSGGDSYEQYFGPGTRLTVT.

This chain connects TRBV6-1 to TRBJ2-7, with 13 bases identical to TRBD2. Germline V CDR1 and CDR2: MNHNS, SASEGT. V shed 7 bases, J shed 6 bases, and the junction held 6 bases outside the gene matches. The CDR3 length is 14 residues. CDR3 region: CASIPGLAGAEQYF. The CDR3 coding sequence is TGTGCCAGCATCCCTGGACTAGCGGGAGCCGAGCAGTACTTC.

This chain connects TRBV6-4 to TRBJ2-3, with 8 bases that match TRBD2. Per the germline V gene, CDR1 is MRHNA and CDR2 is SNTAGT. This CDR3 comprises 15 residues. V shed 2 bases and J 0 bases; nucleotides not matched to a gene: 1. The CDR3 sequence: CASSDTGGSTDTQYF. The DNA of the CDR3 is TGTGCCAGCAGTGACACGGGGGGGAGCACAGATACGCAGTATTTT.

The V gene is TRBV6-1, the J gene TRBJ2-7, with D possibly being TRBD2 (6 bases). The CDR3 loop spans 15 amino acids. Germline lookup yields CDR1 MNHNS and CDR2 SASEGT. The V end lost 6 bases, the J end lost 3 bases, and 18 bases lay between the germline ends. The CDR3, as DNA: TGTGCCAGCAGAACACTCGGGACTTCCTACTACGAGCAGTACTTC. Its translation is CASRTLGTSYYEQYF.

This sequence joins TRBV6-5 and TRBJ2-4; no firm D call. Germline V gene lookup returns CDR1 MNHEY and CDR2 SVGAGI. V lost 2 bases and J lost 4, with 6 bases in between. The CDR3 covers 13 residues. The CDR3: CASSYDGKNIQYF. The CDR3 region has the DNA TGTGCCAGCAGTTACGATGGGAAAAACATTCAGTACTTC.

The rearrangement links TRBV6-5 to TRBJ1-2; unclear D gene. V was cut by 2 bases and J by 6 bases, with 7 bases left in between. The germline CDR1 and CDR2 sequences are MNHEY and SVGAGI. The CDR3 has 12 amino acids. The CDR3 DNA follows: TGTGCCAGCAGTTACGGGCGGAATGGCTACACCTTC. Translation gives CASSYGRNGYTF.

The V call is TRBV7-9, the J call TRBJ2-1; tentatively, D is TRBD2 (5 bases). CDR1 and CDR2 from the germline V gene are SEHNR and FQNEAQ (reference sequence). The V end was cut by 6 bases, the J end by 5 bases, with 11 bases between. The CDR3 is 13 amino acids. The chain's CDR3 is CASSPGLNNEQFF. CDR3 nucleotides: TGTGCCAGCAGTCCTGGACTTAACAATGAGCAGTTCTTC.

V gene TRBV7-9 combines with J gene TRBJ1-5; no clear D. CDR3 length equals 13 residues. The germline gives CDR1 SEHNR, CDR2 FQNEAQ (reference sequence). V was cut by 3 bases and J by 2 bases, with 5 bases left in between. CDR3 region: CASSFPGNQPQHF. Written as DNA, the CDR3 is TGTGCCAGCAGCTTTCCGGGCAATCAGCCCCAGCATTTT.

V is TRBV7-2 and J is TRBJ1-3; D may be TRBD1 (6 bases). Germline CDR1 is SGHTA and CDR2 is FQGNSA. CDR3 length: 15 amino acids. V was pared by 1 base and J by 2 bases, with 9 bases between. The CDR3 sequence is CASSLETGAGNTIYF. CDR3 DNA: TGTGCCAGCAGCTTAGAGACAGGCGCTGGAAACACCATATATTTT.

V and J are TRBV19 and TRBJ2-1; 9 bases map to TRBD2. CDR1 LNHDA and CDR2 SQIVND come from the germline V gene (reference sequence). This CDR3 has 19 amino acids. V lost 0 bases to trimming and J lost 0 bases; unmatched junction nucleotides: 9. CDR3 amino acids: CASSIDPRLAASSYNEQFF. CDR3 nucleotide sequence: TGTGCCAGTAGTATAGATCCGCGACTAGCGGCCAGCTCCTACAATGAGCAGTTCTTC. Using reference TRBV19 and TRBJ2-1 for the parts outside the CDR3, the full variable domain is DGGITQSPKYLFRKEGQNVTLSCEQNLNHDAMYWYRQDPGQGLRLIYYSQIVNDFQKGDIAEGYSVSREKKESFPLTVTSAQKNPTAFYLCASSIDPRLAASSYNEQFFGPGTRLTVL.

By sample share, this clone is large. The CDR3 DNA is TGTGCCAGCAGCTTAAACTGGGGGACTGAGCAGTTCTTC. It specifies CASSLNWGTEQFF. The rearrangement links TRBV7-3 to TRBJ2-1; the D gene could be TRBD1 or TRBD2 (5 bases each). Germline-derived CDR1 and CDR2 are SGHTA and FQGTGA. The V and J ends lost 1 base and 9 bases respectively, with 10 bases between them. The CDR3 covers 13 residues.

This clone was counted between two and nine times. V gene TRBV4-1 combines with J gene TRBJ1-1; D remains ambiguous. The V and J ends lost 0 bases and 3 bases respectively, with 14 bases between them. The CDR3 totals 16 residues. The germline gives CDR1 MGHRA, CDR2 YSYEKL. The DNA of the CDR3 is TGCGCCAGCAGCCAAGATCCGGGAGCCGGAGACACTGAAGCTTTCTTT. Translated, it gives CASSQDPGAGDTEAFF.

CDR3 protein: CASSQEDRPYNEQFF. In nucleotides, the CDR3 is TGCGCCAGCAGCCAAGAAGACAGACCCTACAATGAGCAGTTCTTC. The rearrangement uses TRBV4-3 and TRBJ2-1; D might be TRBD1 (5 bases). The germline CDR1 and CDR2 sequences are LGHNA and YSLEER. Trimming pared 0 bases from V and 2 bases from J, leaving 8 bases between. The CDR3 runs to 15 residues.

The genes are TRBV4-2 and TRBJ2-1; 13 nucleotides match TRBD2. The germline V gene has CDR1 LGHNA and CDR2 YNFKEQ. V was pared by 0 bases and J by 8 bases, with 7 bases of the junction left unmatched. The length of the CDR3 is 17 residues. The CDR3: CASSQDGGLAGVYEQFF. The CDR3 bases are TGTGCCAGCAGCCAAGATGGAGGACTAGCGGGGGTCTATGAGCAGTTCTTC.